This T cell receptor (beta chain) was captured in a study of cytomegalovirus exposure and HLA in healthy donors. The study's findings and limits: Upon later analysis, HLA-associated TCR beta chains proved more clonally expanded than other, equally common chains. By a later analysis, the bulk of CMV-associated TCR beta chains appeared HLA-restricted. In an earlier analysis, about 87% or about 30%: the productive usage of most TCR beta V segments.

Details on this clone: Its antigen is unknown.

CDR3 length equals 14 residues. The V end lost 7 bases, the J end lost 0 bases, and 10 bases lay between the germline ends. Germline values: CDR1 MNHNS, CDR2 SASEGT. The PCR employed 60 Vbeta primers together with 13 Jbeta primers. In the authors' methods: A later analysis tallied approximately 87 million unique TCR beta chains, approximately 11 million of them shared. Assay used: immunoSEQ multiplex PCR; TCRdb lists only in-frame clones, some missing. The DNA gave D and trimming, while V, J and clone size come from that table. The sample records about 170,000 clones, 60% to 80% being singletons. This receptor was obtained from a female donor in good health and CMV-seronegative. Sequencing input: PBMCs. The chain couples TRBV6-1 to TRBJ2-1; D not certain. CDR3 in amino acids: CASNGGGSYNEQFF. The CDR3 DNA sequence: TGTGCCAGCAATGGTGGCGGCTCCTACAATGAGCAGTTCTTC.